This T cell receptor (beta chain) was recorded in a study of shared T cell receptors in the human thymus. Libraries were prepared by immunoSEQ multiplex PCR; TCRdb keeps only in-frame clonotypes and omits some of them. In the table there are more than 550,000 clones, more than 75% of which are singletons. V was cut by 1 base and J by 0 bases, with 13 bases left in between. CDR1 is MNHNS and CDR2 is SASEGT in the germline V gene. The CDR3 has 17 amino acids. Separately, the same data were catalogued under a study of human thymus T cells. Turning to that study: Having corrective surgery for congenital heart defects, healthy Finnish infants were the ones who donated. Resections from corrective heart surgery supplied the thymus tissue. Thymic and blood repertoires appeared to display a bias in their usage of V and J genes. Related work showed strongly overlapping thymic repertoires across unrelated individuals.

The V and J genes are TRBV6-1 and TRBJ2-4; no clear D. The TCR comes from a boy in the first two years of life with a congenital heart defect. The sequencing input was thymocytes. The CDR3 DNA sequence: TGTGCCAGCAGTGAAGTGTCTGAGTCGCTAGCCAAAAACATTCAGTACTTC. Protein: CASSEVSESLAKNIQYF.